A selection of T cell receptor beta chains follows, all from one sample in a study of blood T cell repertoires in COVID-19. Generated by immunoSEQ multiplex PCR, the TCRdb table keeps only in-frame clones and is missing some. The sample shows hundreds of thousands of clones, around 82% of them seen only once. The sample was peripheral blood. These receptors were taken from a woman aged 50 to 65 with acute or convalescent COVID-19. The CDR3 runs from the conserved cysteine through the conserved F or W. The D gene is left open where the match is weak. Only some rows state a clone size, as once, few, many or a class for expanded clones.

D	V	size	J	CDR3	DNA
-	TRBV7-6	-	TRBJ2-7	CASSSRGGRNDEQYF	TGTGCCAGCAGCTCGCGGGGTGGGAGGAATGACGAGCAGTACTTC
TRBD2	TRBV9	-	TRBJ2-7	CASSVGPSGSYEQYF	TGTGCCAGCAGCGTAGGGCCTAGCGGGAGTTACGAGCAGTACTTC
-	TRBV5-1	-	TRBJ1-1	CASSLVPLGNTEAFF	TGCGCCAGCAGCTTGGTGCCCCTCGGGAACACTGAAGCTTTCTTT
-	TRBV28	-	TRBJ1-1	CASSLDGEAFF	TGTGCCAGCAGTTTAGACGGGGAAGCTTTCTTT
-	TRBV5-6	-	TRBJ2-7	CASSFKSGIGEQYF	TGTGCCAGCAGCTTTAAATCAGGAATCGGCGAGCAGTACTTC
-	TRBV3-1/TRBV3-2	-	TRBJ1-3	CASSQDGGRNTIYF	TGTGCCAGCAGCCAAGACGGGGGACGAAACACCATATATTTT
TRBD2	TRBV15	-	TRBJ2-5	CATRGEGGSPRETQYF	TGTGCCACCAGAGGAGAGGGCGGGAGTCCTCGAGAGACCCAGTACTTC
TRBD2	TRBV2	-	TRBJ2-3	CASQIGLAGEDTQYF	TGTGCCAGCCAAATTGGACTAGCGGGAGAGGATACGCAGTATTTT
-	TRBV27	-	TRBJ1-2	CASSLVGGWGYGYTF	TGTGCCAGCAGTTTAGTGGGGGGATGGGGCTATGGCTACACCTTC
TRBD2	TRBV4-2	-	TRBJ2-3	CASSQAGTSLEVHTQYF	TGTGCCAGCAGCCAGGCCGGGACTAGCCTCGAGGTGCATACGCAGTATTTT
-	TRBV19	-	TRBJ1-1	CASSTQGLLEAFF	TGTGCCAGTAGTACGCAGGGGCTCCTCGAAGCTTTCTTT
-	TRBV24-1	-	TRBJ2-5	CATSDSSFRSGIEETQYF	TGTGCCACCAGTGATTCCTCGTTTAGATCGGGGATTGAAGAGACCCAGTACTTC
-	TRBV7-2	-	TRBJ1-2	CASSPGQLYGYTF	TGTGCCAGCAGCCCAGGACAGTTATATGGCTACACCTTC
TRBD2	TRBV7-3	-	TRBJ2-1	CASSLWLAGGPGNEQFF	TGTGCCAGCAGCTTATGGCTAGCGGGAGGGCCGGGGAATGAGCAGTTCTTC
-	TRBV27	few	TRBJ1-1	CASSYRATNTEAFF	TGTGCCAGCTCATACAGAGCAACGAACACTGAAGCTTTCTTT
TRBD1	TRBV6-6	-	TRBJ2-7	CASRSGGRDEQYF	TGTGCCAGCAGATCAGGGGGCAGGGACGAGCAGTACTTC
-	TRBV12-3/TRBV12-4	-	TRBJ2-5	CASSLSESETQYF	TGTGCCAGCAGTTTATCCGAAAGCGAGACCCAGTACTTC
-	TRBV6-6	-	TRBJ1-5	CASSYRQGNEPQHF	TGTGCCAGCAGTTATAGGCAGGGTAATGAGCCCCAGCATTTT
-	TRBV12-5	-	TRBJ2-5	CASGLEVWETQYF	TGTGCTAGTGGTCTCGAGGTCTGGGAGACCCAGTACTTC
-	TRBV5-4	-	TRBJ2-3	CASSLNSLGDTQYF	TGTGCCAGCAGCTTGAACAGCCTTGGCGATACGCAGTATTTT
TRBD2	TRBV6-1	-	TRBJ2-3	CASSELAGRVADTQYF	TGTGCCAGCAGTGAACTAGCCGGGAGGGTGGCAGATACGCAGTATTTT
TRBD1	TRBV5-5	-	TRBJ2-3	CASSPWDSASTDTQYF	TGTGCCAGCAGCCCCTGGGACAGTGCTAGCACAGATACGCAGTATTTT
-	TRBV20-1	-	TRBJ1-1	CSASSRGLNTEAFF	TGCAGTGCTAGTAGCAGGGGACTGAACACTGAAGCTTTCTTT
-	TRBV21-1	-	TRBJ1-5	CASSKIPNQPQHF	TGTGCCAGCAGCAAAATCCCAAATCAGCCCCAGCATTTT
TRBD1	TRBV29-1	-	TRBJ1-1	CSVTPSGGPGTEAFF	TGCAGCGTTACCCCATCAGGGGGTCCCGGCACTGAAGCTTTCTTT
TRBD1	TRBV7-9	-	TRBJ1-5	CASSLDLGTESNQPQHF	TGTGCCAGCAGCTTAGACCTCGGGACAGAAAGCAATCAGCCCCAGCATTTT
TRBD1	TRBV9	-	TRBJ2-7	CASSVEGTGAYEQYF	TGTGCCAGCAGCGTAGAGGGGACAGGGGCCTACGAGCAGTACTTC
-	TRBV6-5	-	TRBJ2-1	CASSYSSGLYNEQFF	TGTGCCAGCAGTTACTCGAGCGGACTGTACAATGAGCAGTTCTTC
TRBD1	TRBV6-5	-	TRBJ2-7	CASSSKTGLSYEQYF	TGTGCCAGCAGTTCCAAGACAGGGCTCTCCTACGAGCAGTACTTC
TRBD2	TRBV10-2	-	TRBJ2-1	CASSESIKGLAVTRSSYNEQFF	TGCGCCAGCAGTGAGTCGATAAAGGGACTAGCGGTAACCCGTAGCTCCTACAATGAGCAGTTCTTC
-	TRBV7-6	few	TRBJ1-3	CASSFGGGSGNTIYF	TGTGCCAGCAGCTTCGGGGGAGGGTCTGGAAACACCATATATTTT
-	TRBV19	-	TRBJ2-2	CASSIRTGELFF	TGTGCCAGTAGTATCCGTACCGGGGAGCTGTTTTTT